This is a list of T cell receptor beta chains from one sample in a study of cytomegalovirus exposure and HLA in healthy donors. Sequenced by immunoSEQ multiplex PCR; TCRdb stores in-frame clones only, minus some. This table has more than 95,000 clones, 77% appearing once. Sequencing input: PBMCs. Receptor source: a woman aged 40 to 50 in good health and CMV-seropositive. The CDR3 runs from the conserved cysteine through the conserved F or W. The D gene is left open where the match is weak. Only part of the rows carry a size: once, few, many, or a class if the clone is expanded.

TRBD1	TRBV7-8	TRBJ2-5	NA	TGTGCCAGCAGCCCGGAACAGGGGTTTTACGAGACCCAGTACTTC	CASSPEQGFYETQYF
TRBD2	TRBV27	TRBJ2-5	NA	TGTGCCAGCAGTTTATCCGCTAGCGGGAGTTTCGAAGAGCAGTACTTC	CASSLSASGSFEEQYF
NA	TRBV19	TRBJ1-1	few	TGTGCCAGTAGGGAGGGTTGGCTGAACACTGAAGCTTTCTTT	CASREGWLNTEAFF
TRBD1	TRBV7-9	TRBJ1-1	once	TGTGCCAGCAGCCGAGGGACAGGGGAGTGGGATGAAGCTTTCTTT	CASSRGTGEWDEAFF
NA	TRBV28	TRBJ1-4	NA	TGTGCCAGCAGTTTATTGTGGAGTGAAAAACTGTTTTTT	CASSLLWSEKLFF
NA	TRBV30	TRBJ2-5	NA	TGTGCCTGGAGTGTAGGCGGGGCTGGTGAGCAGTACTTC	CAWSVGGAGEQYF
NA	TRBV30	TRBJ2-5	NA	TGTGCCTGGAGCCCCCTTAGGGGCCTCGAAGGGACCCAGTACTTC	CAWSPLRGLEGTQYF
TRBD1	TRBV10-3	TRBJ1-2	NA	TGTGCCATCAGTCTGGGGACAGTCGCTTATGGCTACACCTTC	CAISLGTVAYGYTF
TRBD1	TRBV4-1	TRBJ2-2	NA	TGCGCCAGCAGCCAACATGGACAGGGGCCCGGGGAGCTGTTTTTT	CASSQHGQGPGELFF
NA	TRBV5-6	TRBJ2-6	NA	TGTGCCAGCAGCCATGCTGGGGCCAACGTCCTGACTTTC	CASSHAGANVLTF